This entry concerns a single T cell receptor beta chain. Its antigen target is currently unknown. No base qualities exist here, and no much larger clone lies one base off it. Receptor libraries were prepared by 5' RACE. The listed sequencing device is Illumina HiSeq 2500. The second PCR ran for roughly 6 to 11 cycles and used a J-beta primer mix along with a sample-barcoded 5' primer. Each TCR beta cDNA molecule received a unique molecular identifier from a template-switch 5' adaptor carrying 12 random nucleotides. Each sample yielded at least 3 million CDR3-containing paired-end reads. First-strand cDNA was synthesized from all RNA with the Mint cDNA synthesis kit, primed by a TRBC-specific oligonucleotide. Following uracil-DNA glycosylase treatment, a first 18-cycle PCR with universal primers M1SS and BC2_uni_R was performed on all cDNA. The study's own analysis went as follows. Each sample was normalized by randomly selecting 1 million high-quality reads, each carrying a distinct molecular identifier. Reads sharing molecular identifiers were discarded rather than binned into consensus sequences. MiTCR, set to a Q25 quality threshold and the strictest error-elimination algorithm, was used for CDR3 identification, clonotype clustering and error correction. A nonparametric unseen species model with Euler transformation was used to estimate a lower bound on total TCR beta diversity. TCRdb reprocessed the public reads (quality trimming at Q25 with fastp, clone calling with MiXCR) and kept in-frame beta chains. Under each unique CDR3 protein, matching rows form one entry showing the most common genes and DNA. The V and J calls here are based on TCRdb, not the publication. The table for this sample lists approximately 800,000 distinct CDR3 sequences; under 80% of them were counted only once. The ten largest clones capture around 30% of the sample.

The donors were 40 or so Caucasian individuals from Russia, aged roughly 6 to 100 years, who were systemically healthy. Approximately 10 milliliters of peripheral blood were collected from each donor into EDTA-treated Vacutainer tubes. PBMCs were isolated by Ficoll-Paque density-gradient centrifugation, with at least 6 million obtained per sample. Total RNA, at least 6 micrograms per sample, was extracted from PBMCs with Trizol reagent. For every donor, an aliquot of PBMCs went through flow cytometry to measure the percentages of naive CD45RAhigh/CD27high T cells. The CDR1 and CDR2 encoded by the germline V gene (reference sequence) are LGHDT and YNNKEL. V sheds 3 bases and J sheds 7 bases, leaving 12 bases between their ends. Including cysteine and phenylalanine, the CDR3 has 14 amino acids. Just the 42-base CDR3 DNA is kept, in frame starting at base 1. The data stem from a study of blood T cells in healthy people across ages (dated by TCRdb to between 2014 and 2016). Study-level background: In model experiments, template switching captured roughly one uniquely barcoded TCR beta cDNA molecule for every two T cells. The study analyzed two additional independent replicas of 1 million unique cDNA reads from the same blood draw for two donors, one aged 18 to 30 and one aged 80 or older. To avoid experimental bias, donors of different ages were randomly spread across the sequencing lanes. The study measured age-related changes in TCR beta repertoire diversity using deep sequencing normalized with unique cDNA molecular identifiers. Donors were grouped into four age groups: young (average about 15 years), middle-aged (about 38), aged (around 66) and long-lived (roughly 80).

On the study overall, not on this receptor specifically: Since profiling was done on bulk unsorted PBMCs, naive and antigen-experienced compartments could not be conclusively compared. Observed TCR beta diversity per million T cells fell roughly linearly with age, and a significant reduction was already apparent by age around 44. Compared with the aged group, the long-lived group had more naive CD4+ T cells, fewer expanded clones and increased TCR diversity, suggesting age selection. A strong correlation was found between observed TCR beta diversity and the percentage of naive T cells measured by flow cytometry. The CMV infection status of donors was not known, potentially confounding age-related changes in expanded clonotypes. Estimates of total diversity based on one million sequenced T cells were regarded as lower bounds and as underestimates.

The receptor was derived from a man younger than 40 in good health. The chain joins TRBV3-1 to TRBJ1-4, with no D gene named confidently. The sequencing sample was made of blood. The CDR3 has the sequence CASSQDPGSEKLFF. The DNA sequence is given as TGTGCCAGCAGCCAGGACCCTGGGAGTGAAAAACTGTTTTTT.